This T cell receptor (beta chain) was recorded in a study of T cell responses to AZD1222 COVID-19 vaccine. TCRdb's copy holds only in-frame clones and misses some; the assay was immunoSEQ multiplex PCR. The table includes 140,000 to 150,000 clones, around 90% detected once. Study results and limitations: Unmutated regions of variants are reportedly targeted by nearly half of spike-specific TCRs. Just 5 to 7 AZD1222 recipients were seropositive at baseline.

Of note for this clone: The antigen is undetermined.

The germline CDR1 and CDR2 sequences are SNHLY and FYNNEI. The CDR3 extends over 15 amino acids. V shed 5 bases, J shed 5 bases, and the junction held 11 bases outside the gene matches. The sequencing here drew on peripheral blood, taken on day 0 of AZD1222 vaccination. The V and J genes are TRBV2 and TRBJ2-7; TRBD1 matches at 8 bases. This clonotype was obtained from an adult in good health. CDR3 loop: CASSIRPGQVHEQYF. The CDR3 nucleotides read TGTGCCAGCAGTATTCGACCGGGACAGGTTCACGAGCAGTACTTC.